The present T cell receptor (beta chain) was sequenced within a study of cytomegalovirus exposure and HLA in healthy donors. Whole-study context: Among around 400 genotyped donors, approximately 80% fell in the Caucasian-associated ancestry cluster.

Turning to this clone: Its target is unknown.

V dropped 5 bases and J dropped 5 bases, with 19 bases sitting between them. Germline V gene lookup returns CDR1 SGHTA and CDR2 FQGNSA. The CDR3 loop spans 16 amino acids. Findings of the study overall: Presence/absence analysis assumed near-uniform sequencing depth across donors. A previous analysis found most TCR beta V segments productive roughly 87% or roughly 30% of the time.

The PCR had 60 Vbeta and 13 Jbeta primers. The protocol was immunoSEQ multiplex PCR, while the TCRdb copy is restricted to in-frame clones and leaves out a portion. The repertoire includes 200,000 to 300,000 clones, approximately 85% of them detected once, and about 2% sits in the top ten. The sequenced sample was PBMCs. The sequence was obtained from a woman in her thirties or forties in good health and CMV-seropositive. The J gene is TRBJ2-1, the V gene TRBV7-2; no clear D. CDR3 region: CASSPPGSFLNNEQFF. In nucleotides, the CDR3 is TGTGCCAGCAGCCCGCCCGGGTCCTTTTTAAACAATGAGCAGTTCTTC.